These 17 T cell receptor beta chains share one sample of origin, sequenced in a study of control samples from healthy donors and cancer patients. Measured with immunoSEQ multiplex PCR; TCRdb has only the in-frame clones, and not every one. The sample has about 110,000 clones, roughly 90% seen once; the top ten hold about 3.7%. Material: PBMCs. These receptors were taken from a woman aged 55-69 years with lung cancer.

In this sample, this clone turned up once. The gene calls are TRBV11-2 and TRBJ2-1, with 11 bases fitting TRBD2. Germline V CDR1 and CDR2: SGHAT, FQNNGV. Losses at the gene ends were 4 bases for V and 6 bases for J; bases not matched to a gene: 8. The CDR3 covers 16 residues. The CDR3 is CASSYLAGGRINEQFF. CDR3 nucleotides: TGTGCCAGCAGCTACTTAGCGGGAGGGAGGATCAATGAGCAGTTCTTC.

This rearrangement joins TRBV19 to TRBJ1-2, with D perhaps matching TRBD1 (6 bases). Trimming pared 4 bases from V and 5 bases from J, leaving 14 bases between. From germline, CDR1 is LNHDA and CDR2 SQIVND (reference sequence). The CDR3 length is 14 residues. CDR3 in amino acids: CASSNPRGPYGYTF. The DNA of the CDR3 is TGTGCCAGTAGTAATCCCAGGGGCCCGTATGGCTACACCTTC.

This clone has a handful of counts. The chain is built from TRBV5-1 and TRBJ1-3, with D maybe TRBD1 (6 bases). V lost 4 bases, J lost 2 bases, and 10 bases lay in between. CDR1 is SGHRS and CDR2 is YFSETQ in the germline V gene. The CDR3 length is 14 residues. The DNA of the CDR3 is TGCGCCAGCAGCCTTGACAGGACTGGAAACACCATATATTTT. This gives the protein CASSLDRTGNTIYF.

Here the CDR3 reads CASSTINTGELFF. The CDR3 coding sequence is TGTGCCAGCAGTACAATAAACACCGGGGAGCTGTTTTTT. This chain links TRBV7-3 with TRBJ2-2; D remains unclear. The CDR3 has 13 residues. V lost 6 bases and J 2 bases, leaving 7 bases between the germline ends. Germline lookup yields CDR1 SGHTA and CDR2 FQGTGA.

The rearrangement links TRBV14 to TRBJ2-5; 8 nucleotides line up with TRBD1. Germline V gives CDR1 SGHDN, CDR2 FVKESK. J was trimmed by 13 bases and V by 0 bases; bases with no gene match: 13. The CDR3 is 15 amino acids. CDR3 bases: TGTGCCAGCAGCCAAGAGCTCCCTGGACAGGGCCTATGGTACTTC. This codes for CASSQELPGQGLWYF. Using reference TRBV14 and TRBJ2-5 for the parts outside the CDR3, the full variable domain is EAGVTQFPSHSVIEKGQTVTLRCDPISGHDNLYWYRRVMGKEIKFLLHFVKESKQDESGMPNNRFLAERTGGTYSTLKVQPAELEDSGVYFCASSQELPGQGLWYFGPGTRLLVL.

The V and J genes are TRBV2 and TRBJ2-1; 7 bases align to TRBD2. V shed 6 bases and J 0 bases; nucleotides not matched to a gene: 5. Looked up from germline, CDR1 is SNHLY and CDR2 is FYNNEI. The CDR3 is made up of 15 amino acids. CDR3 amino acids: CASSWTRSSYNEQFF. The CDR3 DNA follows: TGTGCCAGCAGCTGGACTAGAAGCTCCTACAATGAGCAGTTCTTC.

The gene calls are TRBV28 and TRBJ1-2, with TRBD1 identical over 8 bases. Per germline, CDR1 MDHEN and CDR2 SYDVKM. The CDR3 is 17 residues long. Trimming took 3 bases from V and 4 from J; bases not matched to a gene: 13. The CDR3 is CASSFEGGTGLTYGYTF. CDR3 nucleotides: TGTGCCAGCAGTTTCGAAGGCGGGACAGGTTTAACCTATGGCTACACCTTC.

The chain recombines TRBV4-1 with TRBJ1-1; possible D gene TRBD1, 5 bases. Germline V gives CDR1 MGHRA, CDR2 YSYEKL. The CDR3 contains 14 residues. Trimming pared 0 bases from V and 4 bases from J, leaving 9 bases between. The CDR3 bases are TGCGCCAGCAGCCAAGAGGGGCGGGGCACTGAAGCTTTCTTT. Protein sequence: CASSQEGRGTEAFF.

The rearrangement links TRBV5-4 to TRBJ1-1; no definite D call. The CDR3 has 14 residues. V dropped 2 bases and J dropped 1 base, with 9 bases sitting between them. CDR1 is SGHNT, CDR2 YYREEE, per germline (reference sequence). The CDR3 loop is CASSFFQENTEAFF. The CDR3 bases are TGTGCCAGCAGCTTTTTCCAGGAGAACACTGAAGCTTTCTTT. The full variable domain, rest sourced from reference TRBV5-4 and TRBJ1-1, is ETGVTQSPTHLIKTRGQQVTLRCSSQSGHNTVSWYQQALGQGPQFIFQYYREEENGRGNFPPRFSGLQFPNYSSELNVNALELDDSALYLCASSFFQENTEAFFGQGTRLTVV.

This chain connects TRBV5-8 to TRBJ1-1, with a tentative D call TRBD1 (6 bases). This CDR3 has 15 residues. The germline V gene has CDR1 SGHTS and CDR2 YDEGEE. The V end lost 0 bases, the J end lost 10 bases, and 19 bases lay between the germline ends. For the CDR3, the DNA is TGTGCCAGCAGCTTGGAAAAAATAGGGACAAGGGGAGCTTTCTTT. The encoded protein is CASSLEKIGTRGAFF.

The rearrangement links TRBV3-1 (or the pseudogene TRBV3-2) to TRBJ2-7, with 7 bases aligning to TRBD2. J gave up 5 bases and V 0 bases, and 7 bases lay outside the gene matches. The CDR3 runs to 15 residues. Germline assignment: CDR1 LGHDT and CDR2 YNNKEL (reference sequence). The CDR3 nucleotides read TGTGCCAGCAGCCAAGATCTGGGGAGGGCACACGAGCAGTACTTC. Residues: CASSQDLGRAHEQYF.

The chain recombines TRBV5-1 with TRBJ1-1; 7 bases line up with TRBD1. This CDR3 spans 15 amino acids. With V trimmed by 4 bases and J by 1 base, 7 bases remained unmatched. Per germline, CDR1 SGHRS and CDR2 YFSETQ. As DNA, the CDR3 is TGCGCCAGCAGCCCGTCACAGGGGCAGAACACTGAAGCTTTCTTT. The encoded protein is CASSPSQGQNTEAFF.

In regard to this clone: The junction does not match germline at one end; this may be a read error. This rearrangement joins TRBV7-7 to TRBJ2-3, with 8 bases matching TRBD1. Per germline, CDR1 SSHAT and CDR2 FNYEAQ (reference sequence). The CDR3 has 14 amino acids. The CDR3 DNA sequence: TGTGCTAGCAGCTTAGGACAGGGATCAGATACGCAGTATTTT. Its translation: CASSLGQGSDTQYF.

In its sample, this clone was seen once. J is TRBJ2-3 and V is TRBV20-1, with D hard to call. The germline V gene has CDR1 DFQATT and CDR2 SNEGSKA (reference sequence). This CDR3 is built from 11 residues. The V gene lost 5 bases and the J gene lost 6 bases, with 9 bases spanning the gap. The CDR3 DNA sequence: TGCAGTGCTGTAAAATCGGATACGCAGTATTTT. This encodes CSAVKSDTQYF.

The chain links TRBV15 to TRBJ2-1, with 9 nucleotides matching TRBD2. The CDR3 is 15 amino acids. CDR1 is LNHNV, CDR2 YYDKDF, per germline (reference sequence). V dropped 2 bases and J dropped 8; count of bases not matched to a gene: 7. The CDR3 loop is CATSRQAGGGDEQFF. As DNA, the CDR3 is TGTGCCACCAGCAGACAAGCGGGGGGTGGGGATGAGCAGTTCTTC.

The chain has TRBV5-1 and TRBJ2-5; 13 bases agree with TRBD2. V was clipped by 0 bases and J by 5 bases; unmatched bases: 4. Germline V CDR1 and CDR2: SGHRS, YFSETQ. The CDR3 is made up of 16 amino acids. CDR3 DNA sequence: TGCGCCAGCAGCTTGGGACTAGCGGGAGGAGGTGAGACCCAGTACTTC. Its translation is CASSLGLAGGGETQYF.

The chain has TRBV10-3 and TRBJ2-2, with 7 bases that match TRBD2. Trimming took 9 bases from V and 2 from J; bases not matched to a gene: 9. Germline V lookup: CDR1 ENHRY, CDR2 SYGVKD. The CDR3 is 15 amino acids. CDR3 DNA sequence: TGTGCCATTTCAAACGGGAGGCATAACACCGGGGAGCTGTTTTTT. Translation gives CAISNGRHNTGELFF.